This T cell receptor beta chain was captured by sequencing in a study of blood T cell repertoires in COVID-19. Study-wide context: Samples came from the United States, Italy and Spain, spanning acute and convalescent COVID-19. PBMCs, B-cell-depleted T cells, or T cells were the source of the cDNA or gDNA that made up the material.

The CDR3 loop spans 16 amino acids. The V end was cut by 0 bases, the J end by 2 bases, with 15 bases between. Germline V lookup: CDR1 SGHRS, CDR2 YFSETQ. In the original analysis: Reference gene primer amplification yielded estimated nucleated cell counts. Using immunoSEQ multiplex PCR, the repertoire was profiled, and TCRdb retains in-frame clones only, with some absent. From that table come the V and J calls and clone size; the DNA was used to work out D and trimming. The sample has 200,000 or so clones, about 83% seen once. The V call is TRBV5-1, the J call TRBJ2-7; D gene uncertain. Sequencing input: peripheral blood. This TCR was recovered from a woman aged 70-85 years with active or convalescent COVID-19. The CDR3 loop reads CASSLAKTEIAYEQYF. As DNA, the CDR3 is TGCGCCAGCAGCTTGGCCAAGACGGAGATTGCCTACGAGCAGTACTTC.